This T cell receptor (beta chain) was sequenced during a study of PD-1 blockade in classical Hodgkin lymphoma. The CDR3 consists of 15 residues. Per germline, CDR1 SGHTA and CDR2 FQGNSA. V shed 1 base and J 3 bases; nucleotides not matched to a gene: 4. With no exception, relapse followed autologous stem cell transplantation in all patients, and brentuximab vedotin exposure varied. Best outcomes ranged across complete response, partial response and progressive disease. Study-wide results and limits: Significantly greater TCR diversity emerged by C4D1 in CD4+ cells but not CD8+ cells. For complete responders, baseline diversity was comparable to that of newly diagnosed patients.

Assay used: immunoSEQ multiplex PCR; TCRdb lists only in-frame clones, some missing. The sample lists roughly 62,000 clones; about nine tenths were seen once. To note about this clone: Its antigen is still unknown.

This TCR came from a human donor with classical Hodgkin lymphoma. The sequenced sample was peripheral blood mononuclear cells (PBMCs), obtained at baseline. The V call is TRBV7-2, the J call TRBJ1-1; 8 bases line up with TRBD1. Here the CDR3 reads CASSLDGTGDTEAFF. CDR3 sequence (DNA): TGTGCCAGCAGCTTAGACGGGACAGGAGACACTGAAGCTTTCTTT. Using reference TRBV7-2 and TRBJ1-1 for the parts outside the CDR3, the full variable domain is GAGVSQSPSNKVTEKGKDVELRCDPISGHTALYWYRQSLGQGLEFLIYFQGNSAPDKSGLPSDRFSAERTGGSVSTLTIQRTQQEDSAVYLCASSLDGTGDTEAFFGQGTRLTVV.